Listed below are T cell receptor beta chains from one sample, sequenced in a study of blood T cell repertoires in COVID-19. Method: immunoSEQ multiplex PCR; TCRdb's copy keeps in-frame clones and lacks some. The table shows about 210,000 clones, with about 91% occurring only once. Sequencing input: peripheral blood. All receptors derive from a man aged 25-45 years with acute or convalescent COVID-19. Each CDR3 is given with its conserved first and last residue. The order of the fields is J gene, V gene, clone size, D gene, CDR3 protein, CDR3 DNA. A D gene is named only where the DNA matches it firmly. For some rows the clone size is stated as once, few or many, or as a class when expanded; others skip it.

>TRBJ2-7|TRBV21-1|.|.
CASSKAPDYSYEQYF
TGTGCCAGCAGCAAAGCCCCAGACTACTCCTACGAGCAGTACTTC
>TRBJ1-1|TRBV2|.|TRBD1
CASRGWGQPTEAFF
TGTGCCAGCAGGGGGTGGGGACAGCCGACTGAAGCTTTCTTT
>TRBJ2-5|TRBV28|.|.
CASRQGNQETQYF
TGTGCCAGCCGCCAGGGAAACCAAGAGACCCAGTACTTC
>TRBJ1-4|TRBV27|once|.
CASSSRPTTNEKLFF
TGTGCCAGCAGTTCTAGACCGACAACTAATGAAAAACTGTTTTTT
>TRBJ2-7|TRBV2|.|.
CASSAYSYEQYF
TGTGCCAGCAGTGCCTACTCCTACGAGCAGTACTTC
>TRBJ1-3|TRBV4-2|.|.
CASSPRGGSVHTIYF
TGTGCCAGCAGCCCTCGGGGGGGGTCGGTCCACACCATATATTTT
>TRBJ2-2|TRBV4-2|.|.
CASSQARHTGELFF
TGTGCCAGCAGCCAAGCGAGGCACACCGGGGAGCTGTTTTTT
>TRBJ2-7|TRBV5-1|.|.
CASSLEWGDEQYF
TGCGCCAGCAGCTTGGAGTGGGGGGACGAGCAGTACTTC
>TRBJ1-5|TRBV4-1|.|TRBD1
CASSQGTGGRVNQPQHF
TGCGCCAGCAGCCAAGGGACAGGGGGTCGGGTAAATCAGCCCCAGCATTTT
>TRBJ2-1|TRBV7-9|.|TRBD1
CASSLLRDRGWHNEQFF
TGTGCCAGCAGCCTCCTCAGGGACAGGGGATGGCACAATGAGCAGTTCTTC
>TRBJ2-2|TRBV10-1|.|TRBD2
CASSAGGVAGELFF
TGCGCCAGCAGTGCCGGGGGGGTGGCCGGGGAGCTGTTTTTT
>TRBJ2-7|TRBV4-1|.|.
CASSQSMTVAYEQYF
TGCGCCAGCAGCCAATCGATGACAGTAGCCTACGAGCAGTACTTC
>TRBJ2-7|TRBV27|.|.
CASSLGGGQGISEQYF
TGTGCCAGCAGTTTAGGTGGGGGCCAGGGGATCAGCGAGCAGTACTTC
>TRBJ2-7|TRBV21-1|once|.
CASSKVIDRPRREQYF
TGTGCCAGCAGCAAAGTTATAGACAGACCGAGGCGCGAGCAGTACTTC
>TRBJ2-1|TRBV6-4|once|.
CASRPEGGAFYNEQFF
TGTGCCAGCAGACCCGAAGGGGGGGCCTTCTACAATGAGCAGTTCTTC
>TRBJ1-4|TRBV6-2/TRBV6-3|.|.
CASSYSSIGQGEKLFF
TGTGCCAGCAGTTACTCTTCGATAGGACAAGGTGAAAAACTGTTTTTT
>TRBJ2-7|TRBV2|.|TRBD1
CASTRQGPYEQYF
TGTGCCAGCACGAGACAGGGGCCCTACGAGCAGTACTTC
>TRBJ2-7|TRBV4-1|.|TRBD2
CASSSSGSSSYEQYF
TGCGCCAGCAGCTCTAGCGGGAGTAGCTCCTACGAGCAGTACTTC
>TRBJ2-1|TRBV7-6|.|TRBD1
CASSLRRPGQGNNEQFF
TGTGCCAGCAGCCTAAGACGGCCGGGACAGGGTAACAATGAGCAGTTCTTC
>TRBJ1-4|TRBV11-3|.|.
CASSLGEGEKLFF
TGTGCCAGCAGCCTAGGAGAGGGCGAAAAACTGTTTTTT
>TRBJ2-5|TRBV7-9|.|TRBD1
CASSSGTGEETQYF
TGTGCCAGCAGCTCCGGGACAGGGGAGGAGACCCAGTACTTC
>TRBJ2-5|TRBV7-9|.|.
CASSLGAGSETQYF
TGTGCCAGCAGCTTAGGTGCAGGTTCGGAGACCCAGTACTTC
>TRBJ1-1|TRBV6-5|.|TRBD1
CASSPITGAWGEAFF
TGTGCCAGCAGTCCTATTACAGGGGCGTGGGGTGAAGCTTTCTTT
>TRBJ1-1|TRBV6-5|few|.
CASRLGQRLEAFF
TGTGCCAGCCGACTCGGACAGAGGCTTGAAGCTTTCTTT
>TRBJ2-5|TRBV7-3|.|TRBD1
CASSLNGQGAIETQYF
TGTGCCAGCAGCTTAAATGGTCAGGGGGCTATAGAGACCCAGTACTTC
>TRBJ2-3|TRBV3-1/TRBV3-2|once|.
CASSQKVSSATDTQYF
TGTGCCAGCAGCCAAAAAGTTTCTAGCGCCACAGATACGCAGTATTTT
>TRBJ1-2|TRBV5-1|.|TRBD1
CASSLEWTGYGYTF
TGCGCCAGCAGCTTGGAGTGGACAGGGTATGGCTACACCTTC
>TRBJ2-7|TRBV6-6|.|.
CASSYRGLAYEQYF
TGTGCCAGCAGTTACCGAGGACTGGCCTACGAGCAGTACTTC
>TRBJ2-7|TRBV28|.|.
CASSLEVAYSYEQYF
TGTGCCAGCAGTTTAGAAGTAGCTTACTCCTACGAGCAGTACTTC
>TRBJ2-5|TRBV19|.|.
CASSIGRQTETQYF
TGTGCCAGTAGTATTGGGAGGCAGACAGAGACCCAGTACTTC
>TRBJ2-3|TRBV2|.|.
CASRQDSTDTQYF
TGTGCCAGCCGACAGGACAGCACAGATACGCAGTATTTT